This T cell receptor beta chain is from a study of CD8 T cells in ankylosing spondylitis. It was by quantitative 5'-RACE with molecular barcodes that TCR beta libraries were made. From the 5' RACE reads, TCRdb called clonotypes with MiXCR, one entry per CDR3 protein. The table shows fewer than 400,000 distinct CDR3 sequences, with roughly 8% occurring only once. Whole-study findings and limits: The clones that were linked to disease were reported to be significantly enriched in matched synovial fluid samples from ankylosing spondylitis patients. It appeared that ankylosing spondylitis blood was characterized by a TCR beta motif of fewer than ten highly homologous variants.

Germline values: CDR1 SGHTA, CDR2 FQGNSA. The CDR3 spans 13 residues. The V and J ends lost 3 bases and 5 bases respectively, with 10 bases between them. This clonotype was seen more than once but under ten times. Its target is not known. This chain joins TRBV7-2 and TRBJ1-2; TRBD1 might be the D (6 bases). The specimen was blood, either unsorted or a sorted T cell fraction (not recorded which). The TCR sequence derives from a male donor with ankylosing spondylitis. The CDR3 sequence: CASSFRGSYGYTF. Written as DNA, the CDR3 is TGTGCCAGCAGCTTTAGGGGGAGTTATGGCTACACCTTC.